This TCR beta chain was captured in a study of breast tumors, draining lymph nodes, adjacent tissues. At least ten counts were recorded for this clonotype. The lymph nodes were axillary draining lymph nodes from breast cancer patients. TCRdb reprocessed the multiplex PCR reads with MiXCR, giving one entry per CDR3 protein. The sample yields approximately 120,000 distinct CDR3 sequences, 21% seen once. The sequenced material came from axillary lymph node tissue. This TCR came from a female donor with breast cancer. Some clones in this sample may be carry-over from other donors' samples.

CDR3 region: CASSYSPDFLFGEQYF. The CDR3 DNA is TGTGCCAGCAGTTACTCGCCGGACTTCCTCTTCGGGGAGCAGTACTTC. The rearrangement links TRBV6-6 to TRBJ2-7, with D tentatively TRBD2 (5 bases). CDR3 length equals 16 residues. V shed 0 bases and J shed 7 bases, with 19 bases lying between them. Germline CDR1 reads MNHNY; CDR2 reads SVGAGI (reference sequence).